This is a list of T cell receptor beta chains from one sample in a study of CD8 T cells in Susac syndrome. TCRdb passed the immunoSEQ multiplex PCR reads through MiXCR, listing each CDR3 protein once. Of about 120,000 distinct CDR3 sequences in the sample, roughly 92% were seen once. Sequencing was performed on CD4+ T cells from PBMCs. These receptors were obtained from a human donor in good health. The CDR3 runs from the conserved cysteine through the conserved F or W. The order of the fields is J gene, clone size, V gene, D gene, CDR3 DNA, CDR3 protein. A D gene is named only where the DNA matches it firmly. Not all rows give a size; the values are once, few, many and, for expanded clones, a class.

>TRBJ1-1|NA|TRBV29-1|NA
TGCAGCGTTGTCTTGACCTCCGGAGGTACTGAAGCTTTCTTT
CSVVLTSGGTEAFF
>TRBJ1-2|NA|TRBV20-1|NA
TGCAGTGCTAGAGCTCAACGCTTCGACAGCAACTATGGCTACACCTTC
CSARAQRFDSNYGYTF
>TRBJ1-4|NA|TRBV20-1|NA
TGCAGTGCTAGAGCCGATCGAACAGAAAAACTGTTTTTT
CSARADRTEKLFF
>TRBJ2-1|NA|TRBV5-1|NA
TGCGCCAGCAGCATTTGGACGAGTAATGAGCAGTTCTTC
CASSIWTSNEQFF
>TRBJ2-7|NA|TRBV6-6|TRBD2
TGTGCCAGCAAGTCGACTAGCGGGACATACGAGCAGTACTTC
CASKSTSGTYEQYF
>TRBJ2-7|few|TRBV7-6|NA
TGTGCCAGCAGCTTAGCCGGGGGCAGGAACGAGCAGTACTTC
CASSLAGGRNEQYF
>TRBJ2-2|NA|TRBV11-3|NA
TGTGCCAGCAGCCCTAGGGGGGCGAACACCGGGGAGCTGTTTTTT
CASSPRGANTGELFF
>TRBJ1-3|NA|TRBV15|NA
TGTGCCACCAGCAGAGATCAGGCGGACACCATATATTTT
CATSRDQADTIYF
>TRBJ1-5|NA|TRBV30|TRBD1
TGTGCCTGGAGCGCTACAGGGGTTCAGCCCCAGCATTTT
CAWSATGVQPQHF
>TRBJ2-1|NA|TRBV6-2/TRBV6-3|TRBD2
TGTGCCAGCAGCCTCCCGGGACTAGCGGGAGTTGCTGAGCAGTTCTTC
CASSLPGLAGVAEQFF
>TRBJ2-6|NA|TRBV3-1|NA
TGTGCCAGCAGTCTGACAGGTCGCTCTGGGGCCAACGTCCTGACTTTC
CASSLTGRSGANVLTF
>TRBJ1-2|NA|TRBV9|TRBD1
TGTGCCAGCAGCTTCGGACAGGGGGCTAACTATGGCTACACCTTC
CASSFGQGANYGYTF
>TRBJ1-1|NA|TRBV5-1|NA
TGCGCCAGCAGCCCCCCGGGAGGGAACACTGAAGCTTTCTTT
CASSPPGGNTEAFF
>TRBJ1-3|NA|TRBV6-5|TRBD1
TGTGCCAGCAGTTACTCTGGGACAGGGCATGGAAACACCATATATTTT
CASSYSGTGHGNTIYF
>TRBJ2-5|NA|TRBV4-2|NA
TGTGCCAGCAGCCATCCCGAAGTGGAGACCCAGTACTTC
CASSHPEVETQYF
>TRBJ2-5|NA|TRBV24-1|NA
TGTGCCACCAGTGATACGACTGGTCAAGAGACCCAGTACTTC
CATSDTTGQETQYF
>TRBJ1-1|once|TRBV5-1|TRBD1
TGCGCCAGCAGCGGACTTGGGACAGGGGGTGAGAACACTGAAGCTTTCTTT
CASSGLGTGGENTEAFF